This T cell receptor beta chain was captured by sequencing in a study of T cell responses to AZD1222 COVID-19 vaccine (dated by TCRdb to the early 2020s). For the wider study: AZD1222 recipients whose second dose came at about 4 weeks and those whose second dose came at about 12 weeks were combined into one group, since spike-specific TCR depth and breadth did not differ between the two schedules. A total of 233 trial participants underwent TCR sequencing, of whom 200 to 220 had received two doses of AZD1222 and some 26 had received two doses of the MenACWY control vaccine. Trial participants were enrolled by age into 18-55, 56-69 and 70-plus year subgroups, with around 150, 28 and 57 TCR-sequenced participants respectively. What the authors observed across the whole study: Only six AZD1222 recipients were SARS-CoV-2 seropositive at baseline, limiting conclusions about previously exposed vaccinees. Reportedly, close to half of the unique spike-specific TCRs recognized epitopes lying outside the regions that are mutated in the B.1.351 and B.1.1.7 variants. After two AZD1222 doses, spike-specific TCR breadth and depth were significantly higher than at day 0 and than in MenACWY recipients. Vaccine-associated CD4 TCRs spanned the whole spike protein, with dominant responses in regions 160-218 and 743-854. The 56-69-year group was small, and its depth increase did not reach significance, likely because of low power. Participants were mostly white British and included more females than males, and it was suggested by the authors that clonal diversity may have been underestimated. No day 14 peak-response samples were available, so repertoires were characterized only after the peak T cell response.

A word on this clone: Its specific antigen is unknown. Base qualities are not recorded, but no much larger clone differs from it by a single base.

The CDR3 regions of human TCRbeta chains were analyzed by immunosequencing. Regarding the original processing steps: TCRs in the repertoires were compared against a reference library of SARS-CoV-2-specific TCRs that had been generated with the MIRA antigen-specificity platform. Breadth was defined as the fraction of unique TCRs that were SARS-CoV-2-associated, and depth was defined as the fraction of total T cells that were SARS-CoV-2-associated. Using the MIRA data, each spike-specific TCR was assigned both to the spike region to which the TCR was reactive and to a CD4 or CD8 class. Log10-transformed breadth and depth values were compared by one-way ANOVA with Sidak's multiple comparisons tests. TCRdb's version of the immuneACCESS table is confined to in-frame rearrangements and falls short of the full clone set. An unresolved V gene accounts for under half of the shortfall where checked; the remainder is of unknown origin. The DNA gave D and trimming, while V, J and clone size come from that table. Here the sample has fewer than 130,000 clones; 88% occur a single time. In total, the top ten clones hold 1.6% of the sample.

Unmatched junction bases come to 6, with V trimmed by 10 bases and J by 11 bases. For CDR1 and CDR2, the germline V gene lists MGHDK and SYGVNS. Reading from cysteine to phenylalanine, the CDR3 counts 11 amino acids. The only DNA kept is the CDR3, 33 bases in frame from the first base. The time point label corresponds to: baseline before first vaccination. The vaccinee samples were drawn from two UK trials, COV001 and COV002, one of which was a single-blind randomized controlled phase 2/3 trial testing AZD1222 (ChAdOx1 nCoV-19) in healthy adults. For TCRbeta chain sequencing, PBMC samples from trial participants were taken at day 0 and at day 28 after the second dose.

The sequence links TRBV25-1 to TRBJ1-1; 11 bases in the junction line up with TRBD1. This TCR came from an adult in good health. Sample: peripheral blood, taken on day 0 of AZD1222 vaccination. The nucleotides are TGTGCCACAGGACAGGGGGCTGTTGCTTTCTTT. Protein translation: CATGQGAVAFF.